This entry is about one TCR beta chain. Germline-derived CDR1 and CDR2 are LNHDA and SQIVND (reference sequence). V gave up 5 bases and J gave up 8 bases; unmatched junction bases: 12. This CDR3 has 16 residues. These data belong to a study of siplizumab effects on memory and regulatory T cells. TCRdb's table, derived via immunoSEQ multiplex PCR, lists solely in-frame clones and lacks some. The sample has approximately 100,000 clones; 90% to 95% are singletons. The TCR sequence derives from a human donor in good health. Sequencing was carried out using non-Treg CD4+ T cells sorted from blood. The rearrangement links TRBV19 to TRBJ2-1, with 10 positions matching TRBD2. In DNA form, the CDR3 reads TGTGCCAGTAGTTTCCCTCTAGCGGGAGATTCGGATGAGCAGTTCTTC. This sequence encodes CASSFPLAGDSDEQFF.